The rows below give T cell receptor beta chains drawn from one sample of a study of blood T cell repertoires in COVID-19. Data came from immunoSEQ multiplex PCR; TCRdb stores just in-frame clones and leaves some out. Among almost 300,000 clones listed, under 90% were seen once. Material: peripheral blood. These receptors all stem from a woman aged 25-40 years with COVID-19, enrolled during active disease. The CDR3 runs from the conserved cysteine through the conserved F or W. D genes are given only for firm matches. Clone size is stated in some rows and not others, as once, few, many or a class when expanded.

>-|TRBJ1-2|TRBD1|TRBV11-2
TGTGCCAGCAGCCAGGGGGCGGGTTATGGCTACACCTTC
CASSQGAGYGYTF
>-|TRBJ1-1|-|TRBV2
TGTGCCAGCAGTCTTGAGGGAGGGTTGAACACTGAAGCTTTCTTT
CASSLEGGLNTEAFF
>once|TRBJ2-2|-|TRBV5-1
TGCGCCAGCAGCTTAACGGGGGGCACGACCGGGGAGCTGTTTTTT
CASSLTGGTTGELFF
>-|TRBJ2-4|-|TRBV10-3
TGTGCCATCAGTCCCGGGATAAACATTCAGTACTTC
CAISPGINIQYF
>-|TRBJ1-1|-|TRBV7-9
TGTGCCAGCAGCTTTTACTTACAGGGTTTCGACACTGAAGCTTTCTTT
CASSFYLQGFDTEAFF
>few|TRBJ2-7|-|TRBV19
TGTGCCAGTAGTTTTCCGACAAGACCCTACGAGCAGTACTTC
CASSFPTRPYEQYF
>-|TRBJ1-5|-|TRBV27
TGTGCCAGCAGTTTGGGCACCAGTCAGCCCCAGCATTTT
CASSLGTSQPQHF
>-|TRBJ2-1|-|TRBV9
TGTGCCAGCAGCGTAGTGTCCAGGGGAAGTTCAGGTGAGCAGTTCTTC
CASSVVSRGSSGEQFF
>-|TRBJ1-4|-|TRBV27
TGTGCCAGCAGTTCCATCTCCGGTGGTAATGAAAAACTGTTTTTT
CASSSISGGNEKLFF
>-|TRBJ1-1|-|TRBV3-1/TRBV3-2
TGTGCCAGCAGCCACGTTCAGGGTGAAGCTTTCTTT
CASSHVQGEAFF
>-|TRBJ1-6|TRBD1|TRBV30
TGTGCCTGGGGGACAGGGGTAAATTCACCCCTCCACTTT
CAWGTGVNSPLHF
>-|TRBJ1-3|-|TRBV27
TGTGCCAGCAGTTATTCAGGGGAAAACTCTGGAAACACCATATATTTT
CASSYSGENSGNTIYF
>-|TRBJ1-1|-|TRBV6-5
TGTGCCAGCAGGAGGACCGGGGTGAACACTGAAGCTTTCTTT
CASRRTGVNTEAFF
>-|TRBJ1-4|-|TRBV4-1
TGCGCCAGCAGCCAGGTTACTGGTCCTTTTAATGAAAAACTGTTTTTT
CASSQVTGPFNEKLFF
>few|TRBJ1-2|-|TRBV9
TGTGCCAGCAGCGTAGGGCCAGGCGGGTATGGCTACACCTTC
CASSVGPGGYGYTF
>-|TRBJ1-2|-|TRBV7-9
TGTGCCAGCAGCCAAACAGCTAACTATGGCTACACCTTC
CASSQTANYGYTF
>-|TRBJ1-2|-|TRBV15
TGTGCCACCAGCAGAGATGTATCGGGCCGAGCGGGGGGACTTCCCTATGGCTACACCTTC
CATSRDVSGRAGGLPYGYTF
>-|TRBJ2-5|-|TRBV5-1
TGCGCCAGCAGCTTGTTGGGGGCCCTAACCCAAGAGACCCAGTACTTC
CASSLLGALTQETQYF
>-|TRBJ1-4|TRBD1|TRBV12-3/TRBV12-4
TGTGCCAGCCATGGACAGGACGAAAAACTGTTTTTT
CASHGQDEKLFF
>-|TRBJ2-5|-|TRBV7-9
TGTGCCAGCAGCTTAGCTAGCGGAGCGGCAGAGACCCAGTACTTC
CASSLASGAAETQYF
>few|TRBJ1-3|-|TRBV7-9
TGTGCCAGCAGTTATAGAAGTGGGGGCCTGGGTAACTCTGGAAACACCATATATTTT
CASSYRSGGLGNSGNTIYF
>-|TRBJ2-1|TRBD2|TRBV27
TGTGCCAGCAGTTTGAAAGCGGGGGGGCCCCTGTACAATGAGCAGTTCTTC
CASSLKAGGPLYNEQFF
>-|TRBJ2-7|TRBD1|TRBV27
TGTGCCAGTACCGGGACAGAAAACTACGAGCAGTACTTC
CASTGTENYEQYF
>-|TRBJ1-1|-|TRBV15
TGTGCCACCAGCAGAACGACAGCGAACACTGAAGCTTTCTTT
CATSRTTANTEAFF
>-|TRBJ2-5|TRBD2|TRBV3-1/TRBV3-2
TGTGCCAGCAGTCGTGTCGCGGGGGGCCGGGAGGAGACCCAGTACTTC
CASSRVAGGREETQYF
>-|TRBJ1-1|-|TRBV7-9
TGTGCCAGCAGCCTAGGACTCGCGTTTTCTGAAGCTTTCTTT
CASSLGLAFSEAFF
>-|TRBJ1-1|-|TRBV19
TGTGCCAGTAGTTATTTTCCGGGAGCGGAATTAGCCGAAGCTTTCTTT
CASSYFPGAELAEAFF
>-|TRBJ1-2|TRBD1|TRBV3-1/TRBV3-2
TGTGCCAGCAGCCGGACAGGTGCTAACTATGGCTACACCTTC
CASSRTGANYGYTF
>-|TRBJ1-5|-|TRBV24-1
TGTGCCACCAGTGAGGGGGGGCAAGGCAATCAGCCCCAGCATTTT
CATSEGGQGNQPQHF
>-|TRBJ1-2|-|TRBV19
TGTGCCAGTAGTCCGCCGGGACATATAAGCTACACCTTC
CASSPPGHISYTF
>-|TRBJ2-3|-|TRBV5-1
TGCGCCAGCAGTCGGTACAGGGATGCAGATACGCAGTATTTT
CASSRYRDADTQYF
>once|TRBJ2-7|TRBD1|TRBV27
TGTGCCAGCAGTCCGGGACAGGGGGCCTACGAGCAGTACTTC
CASSPGQGAYEQYF
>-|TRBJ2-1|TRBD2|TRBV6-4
TGTGCCAGCACTTATGATCCCTTCCTAGCGGGGGTTCCCAATGAGCAGTTCTTC
CASTYDPFLAGVPNEQFF
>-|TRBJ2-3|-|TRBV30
TGTGCCTGGGAGGGACTTCATAGCACAGATACGCAGTATTTT
CAWEGLHSTDTQYF
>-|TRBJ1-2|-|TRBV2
TGTGCCAGCAATGGCGGAACTAACTATGGCTACACCTTC
CASNGGTNYGYTF
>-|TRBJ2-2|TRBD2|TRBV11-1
TGTGCCAGCAGTCCGTGGGGGGGAACCGGGGAGCTGTTTTTT
CASSPWGGTGELFF
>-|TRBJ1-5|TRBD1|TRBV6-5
TGTGCCAGCAGGACAGGGCTACGCAATCAGCCCCAGCATTTT
CASRTGLRNQPQHF
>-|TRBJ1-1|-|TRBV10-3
TGTGCCATCAGTGAGTCGACTCGCGGAGTCATGAACACTGAAGCTTTCTTT
CAISESTRGVMNTEAFF
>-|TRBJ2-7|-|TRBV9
TGTGCCAGCAGCGTAGGTCCCCTCTACGAGCAGTACTTC
CASSVGPLYEQYF
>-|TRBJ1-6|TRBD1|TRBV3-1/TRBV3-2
TGTGCCAGCAGGGAGGGACAGGGTTGGAATTCACCCCTCCACTTT
CASREGQGWNSPLHF
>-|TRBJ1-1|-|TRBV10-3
TGTGCCATCAGTGAGTCCCGGGAGGCTTTCTTT
CAISESREAFF
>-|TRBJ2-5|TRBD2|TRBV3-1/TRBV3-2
TGTGCCAGCAGCCTACGGGGGGGCGGGGAGACCCAGTACTTC
CASSLRGGGETQYF
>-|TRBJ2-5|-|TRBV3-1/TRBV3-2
TGTGCCAGCAGCCCCGGGACTCCAGAGACCCAGTACTTC
CASSPGTPETQYF
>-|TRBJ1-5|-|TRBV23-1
TGCGCCAGCAGTCAAGGGCCGGAGGTTCGGCCCCAGCATTTT
CASSQGPEVRPQHF
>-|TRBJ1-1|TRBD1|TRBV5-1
TGCGCCAGCAGCTTCCGCCCCACCGGGACAGGGAACACTGAAGCTTTCTTT
CASSFRPTGTGNTEAFF
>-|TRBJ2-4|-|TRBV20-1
TGCAGTGCCGCACAGGGAAACATTCAGTACTTC
CSAAQGNIQYF
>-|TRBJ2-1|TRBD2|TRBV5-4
TGTGCTGTCCTACTTTGGGGGGGGAACAATGAGCAGTTCTTC
CAVLLWGGNNEQFF
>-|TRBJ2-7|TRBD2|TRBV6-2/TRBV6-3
TGTGCCAGCAGTGACCCAGGACTAGCAGTCGGAGAGCAGTACTTC
CASSDPGLAVGEQYF
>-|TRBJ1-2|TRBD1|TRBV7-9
TGTGCCAGCAGCTTGACAGGGGCCTATGGCTACACCTTC
CASSLTGAYGYTF
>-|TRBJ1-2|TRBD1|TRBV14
TGTGCCAGCAGCCATAGGGACAGTCACTATGGCTACACCTTC
CASSHRDSHYGYTF
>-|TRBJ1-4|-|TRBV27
TGTGCCAGCAGGGTTGGGGGGAATGAAAAACTGTTTTTT
CASRVGGNEKLFF
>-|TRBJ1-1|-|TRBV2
TGTGCCAGCAGTGAAGAGGGGGGGCAGGGCACTGAAGCTTTCTTT
CASSEEGGQGTEAFF
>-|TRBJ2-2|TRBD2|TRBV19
TGTGCCAGTACTAGCGGGGACACCGGGGAGCTGTTTTTT
CASTSGDTGELFF
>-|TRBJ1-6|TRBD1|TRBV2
TGTGCCGGACAAACAGGGGTAGGCTCACCCCTCCACTTT
CAGQTGVGSPLHF
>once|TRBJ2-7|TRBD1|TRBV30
TGTGCCTGGAGTGTCGGACAGGGGGAAGCGTACGAGCAGTACTTC
CAWSVGQGEAYEQYF
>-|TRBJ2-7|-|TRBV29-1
TGCAGCGTCTACGATTCCTACGAGCAGTACTTC
CSVYDSYEQYF